Reported below is one TCR beta chain. The target antigen is unknown. The CDR3 is 15 residues long. J was trimmed by 1 base and V by 3 bases; bases with no gene match: 4. Looked up from germline, CDR1 is MNHEY and CDR2 is SMNVEV (reference sequence). Based on CD45RO/CCR7/CD25/CD127/CD95/CD27, CD4+ regulatory, stem cell-like memory, naive and central memory cells were sorted. The entirety of the isolated RNA underwent reverse transcription, so expressed TCRB transcripts were sequenced. Generated by immunoSEQ multiplex PCR, the TCRdb table keeps only in-frame clones and is missing some. The data show 600,000 or so clones, over 12% seen once. These data are taken from a study of beta chain features in type 1 diabetes. About the research overall: Researchers looked at roughly 110 million sorted cells across all samples.

Study conclusions and caveats: Among patients with Type 1 diabetes, TCRB CDR3s were moderately but significantly shorter in every one of the four CD4+ subsets. A PCR bias possibly favoring shorter templates would apply equally to patients and controls. A pattern of fewer insertions and more deletions at VDJ junctions was seen in type 1 diabetes patients.

The sequence was collected from a man aged 18-30 years with type 1 diabetes. The rearrangement joins TRBV27 to TRBJ2-3, with TRBD2 matching over 7 bases. The specimen was naive CD4+ T cells from blood. For the CDR3, the DNA is TGTGCCAGCAGTTTGGCGGGAGAGGGCACAGATACGCAGTATTTT. This gives the protein CASSLAGEGTDTQYF.